The clone carrying this T cell receptor (beta chain) came up a few times. Its antigen is undetermined. Each sorted subset replicate got 200 ng genomic DNA, roughly 30,000 genomes. The method was immunoSEQ multiplex PCR; TCRdb's version includes in-frame clones alone and lacks a portion of them. Of over a million clones in the sample, about 84% were seen once. The length of the CDR3 is 15 residues. The V gene end was trimmed by 4 bases and the J gene end by 4 bases; junction bases not matched to a gene: 6. Germline CDR1 and CDR2: MNHEY and SMNVEV (reference sequence). This sample was included in a study of shared clonotypes between healthy human individuals. Points from the study as a whole: Among several donors, roughly 5.4% of naive CD4 clonotypes were found in common.

This sequence was found in a man aged 18 to 30 in good health. Some clones in this sample may be carry-over from other donors' samples. The chain uses TRBV27 and TRBJ2-2; 7 bases align to TRBD1. The sequenced material came from memory CD4+ T cells from PBMCs. Subset specified: CD45RA-negative fraction. The CDR3 region has the DNA TGTGCCAGCAGTTCAACCTACAGGGGCACCGGGGAGCTGTTTTTT. Translation: CASSSTYRGTGELFF.